This paragraph reports one T cell receptor beta chain. No antigen is known for it. This CDR3 is 11 amino acids long. V lost 5 bases and J 2 bases, leaving 3 bases between the germline ends. In germline, CDR1 is SGHTA, CDR2 FQGNSA. The PCR was carried out with 60 Vbeta primers and 13 Jbeta primers. Method: immunoSEQ multiplex PCR; TCRdb's copy keeps in-frame clones and lacks some. The sample has about 120,000 clones, and its top ten clones hold less than 2%. The sample originates from a study of cytomegalovirus exposure and HLA in healthy donors. Study summary: About 79% of 398 genotyped donors fell in the Caucasian-associated ancestry cluster.

Findings and caveats of the study: TCR association rates varied by HLA locus in a later analysis, with DRB1 highest and HLA-C lowest. As a later analysis revealed, most CMV-associated TCR beta chains appeared HLA-restricted. Later findings reportedly placed an Asian-associated ancestry cluster below the approximately 670-donor mean for N-insertions.

This clonotype was sampled from a man younger than 30 in good health and CMV-seronegative. Source material: PBMCs. V usage is TRBV7-2 and J usage is TRBJ2-5; D unclear. This CDR3 is CASSQQETQYF. CDR3 sequence (DNA): TGTGCCAGCAGCCAACAAGAGACCCAGTACTTC.